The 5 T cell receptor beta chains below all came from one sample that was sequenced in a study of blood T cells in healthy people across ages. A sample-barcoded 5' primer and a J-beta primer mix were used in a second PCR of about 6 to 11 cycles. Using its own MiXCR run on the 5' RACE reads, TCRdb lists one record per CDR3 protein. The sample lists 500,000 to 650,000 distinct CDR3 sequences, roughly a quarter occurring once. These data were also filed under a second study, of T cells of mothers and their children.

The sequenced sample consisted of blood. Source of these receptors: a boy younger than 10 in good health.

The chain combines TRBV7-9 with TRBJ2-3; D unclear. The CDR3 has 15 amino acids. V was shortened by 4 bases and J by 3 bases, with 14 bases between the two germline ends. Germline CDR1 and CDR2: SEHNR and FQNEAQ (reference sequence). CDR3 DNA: TGTGCCAGCAGCTCTCGTAGGATGGCGACAGATACGCAGTATTTT. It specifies CASSSRRMATDTQYF.

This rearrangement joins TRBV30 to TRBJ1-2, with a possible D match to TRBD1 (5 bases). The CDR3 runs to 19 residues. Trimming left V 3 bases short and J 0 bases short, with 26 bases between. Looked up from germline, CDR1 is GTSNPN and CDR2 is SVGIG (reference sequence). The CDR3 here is CAWRPLRVPKTGANYGYTF. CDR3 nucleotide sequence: TGTGCCTGGAGACCTCTCAGGGTCCCGAAGACGGGAGCTAACTATGGCTACACCTTC.

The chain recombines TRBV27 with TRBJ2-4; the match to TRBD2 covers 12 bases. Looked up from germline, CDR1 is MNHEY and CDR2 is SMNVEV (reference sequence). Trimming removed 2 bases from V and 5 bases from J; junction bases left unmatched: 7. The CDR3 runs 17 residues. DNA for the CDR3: TGTGCCAGCAGTTTAACCAGGACTAGCGGGATTCAAAACATTCAGTACTTC. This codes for CASSLTRTSGIQNIQYF.

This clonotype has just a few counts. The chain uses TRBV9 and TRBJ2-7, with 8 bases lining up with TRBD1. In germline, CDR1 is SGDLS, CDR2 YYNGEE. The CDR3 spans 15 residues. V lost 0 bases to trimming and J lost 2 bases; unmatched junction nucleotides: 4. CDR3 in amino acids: CASSVGPGQAYEQYF. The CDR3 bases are TGTGCCAGCAGCGTAGGCCCGGGACAGGCCTACGAGCAGTACTTC. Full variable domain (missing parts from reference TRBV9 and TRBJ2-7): DSGVTQTPKHLITATGQRVTLRCSPRSGDLSVYWYQQSLDQGLQFLIQYYNGEERAKGNILERFSAQQFPDLHSELNLSSLELGDSALYFCASSVGPGQAYEQYFGPGTRLTVT.

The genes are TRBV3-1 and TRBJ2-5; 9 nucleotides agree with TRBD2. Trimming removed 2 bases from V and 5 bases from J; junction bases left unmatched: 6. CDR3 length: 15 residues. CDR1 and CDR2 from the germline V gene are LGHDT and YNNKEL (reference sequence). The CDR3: CASSQYRRGGETQYF. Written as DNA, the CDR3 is TGTGCCAGCAGCCAATATCGGCGGGGGGGTGAGACCCAGTACTTC.